The present T cell receptor (beta chain) was sequenced within a study of PD-1 blockade in classical Hodgkin lymphoma. Study-level results: With respect to the repertoire differences, their causes, possibly disease activity or prior therapy, remain undefined. The CD4+ diversity rise by C4D1 was clearest in complete responders.

In regard to this clone: Its antigen is still unknown.

Clones were read by immunoSEQ multiplex PCR, and TCRdb kept only the in-frame ones, dropping some. Of roughly 28,000 clones in the sample, approximately 80% are singletons; the top ten hold approximately 18%. This CDR3 has 14 residues. V trimming: 5 bases; J trimming: 7 bases; junction bases outside the gene matches: 4. Per germline, CDR1 LNHDA and CDR2 SQIVND (reference sequence). Time point specified: cycle 4 day 1 (C4D1), after 5 to 7 weeks of nivolumab. Relapse after autologous stem cell transplantation occurred in every patient, and brentuximab vedotin exposure varied. This chain links TRBV19 with TRBJ2-4, with 11 bases matching TRBD1. Specimen: peripheral blood mononuclear cells (PBMCs), collected before the fourth cycle of nivolumab. This receptor was identified in a human donor with classical Hodgkin lymphoma. This CDR3 is CASSLGTGGNIQYF. The CDR3 bases are TGTGCCAGTAGTCTAGGGACAGGGGGGAACATTCAGTACTTC. The variable domain in full, with the rest retrieved from reference TRBV19 and TRBJ2-4, is DGGITQSPKYLFRKEGQNVTLSCEQNLNHDAMYWYRQDPGQGLRLIYYSQIVNDFQKGDIAEGYSVSREKKESFPLTVTSAQKNPTAFYLCASSLGTGGNIQYFGAGTRLSVL.